This T cell receptor beta chain was recovered during a study of early T cells in non-severe SARS-CoV-2 infection. Points from the study as a whole: VDJdb matching favored anti-spike CD8 responses, missing private and CD4 specificities.

As concerns this clonotype: Its matching antigen is unknown.

TCRdb processed the 5' RACE reads anew with MiXCR; each CDR3 protein has one entry. The table records 50,000 to 75,000 distinct CDR3 sequences, around 6.5% of them present only once. This CDR3 region has 12 residues. Trimming stripped 3 bases from V and 8 bases from J, with 10 bases between. This TCR came from an adult who was a healthcare worker with PCR-confirmed SARS-CoV-2 infection or an uninfected control (not recorded which). The chain uses TRBV12-3 or TRBV12-4 and TRBJ1-2; weak D call: TRBD1 (5 bases). Material: whole blood, obtained at baseline. In DNA form, the CDR3 reads TGTGCCAGCAGTTTTTCGGGGCTCGGCTACACCTTC. Amino acid sequence: CASSFSGLGYTF.